Listed here is a single TCR beta chain. Its specific antigen is unknown. Base-call qualities are not available, and no considerably larger clone is one nucleotide away. TCR CDR3 regions were amplified from genomic DNA by multiplex PCR using the deep immunoSEQ assay. Extracted genomic DNA from each cell subset was spread evenly across all wells of several immunoSEQ 96-well plates, with each plate serving as a replicate. For sorted subsets, 150 to 250 ng genomic DNA, equal to tens of thousands of T cell genomes, was loaded into each replicate PCR. Purified libraries were quantified with a Qubit 3.0 fluorometer, sized on a Bioanalyzer 2100, and re-quantified with the KAPA Library Quantification kit. Every immunoSEQ 96-well plate was sequenced on a dedicated single-read 150-cycle Illumina NextSeq 550 flow cell. The authors' pipeline ran thus. The immunoSEQ output contained only junctional sequences without quality scores, so filtering could not match that applied to full-length reads. To assign V/J genes and CDR3, sequences were annotated using PyIR, a Python wrapper for IgBLAST v1.9, with IMGT germline references. Any read was removed if the V/J assignment was weak (E-value above 1e-6), the CDR3 was missing, or the read contained stop codons, out-of-frame junctions, or ambiguous translated residues. V3J clonotypes were defined by identical inferred V gene, J gene, and CDR3 amino acid sequence. Percentage overlap between repertoires was calculated by dividing the number of shared unique clonotypes by the size of the smaller repertoire. RTK rarefaction, the Chao1 estimator, and Recon v2.1 estimates of unobserved clonotypes were used to assess repertoire richness. OLGA was used to compute generation probabilities for all TCRbeta clonotypes that the gDNA method yielded from a handful of donors. The table comes from immuneACCESS by way of TCRdb, which keeps in-frame sequences with V and J called. Part of the clones is missing from these tables; in studies checked, under half for an unresolved V gene and the rest for unknown reasons. For V, J and clone size, that table is used; D and trimming come from the DNA. This sample gives millions of clones in total; roughly nine tenths of them show up just once. The top ten constitute more than 0.12% of the sample.

From cysteine to phenylalanine, the CDR3 is 14 amino acids long. CDR3 DNA only is kept here, 42 bases in frame from base 1. The trim is 5 bases for V and 7 bases for J, with a gap of 14 bases between the germline ends. CDR1 MDHEN and CDR2 SYDVKM were looked up in the germline V gene. This sample was included in a study of shared clonotypes between healthy human individuals (dated by TCRdb to 2018 to 2021). For the wider study: The cohort included a few men and two women between 18 and 49 years of age. For each donor, CD4 naive and CD4 memory were each given three plates, CD8 naive was given two plates, and CD8 memory was given one plate. To increase sequencing depth and limit assay-specific biases, TCR repertoire library preparation and sequencing were carried out by different laboratories using diverse techniques. Between about 0.94 and 10 billion PBMCs per donor were obtained by leukapheresis. To estimate repertoire size and how much clonotype sharing occurs between individuals, the study deeply sequenced the blood TCR repertoires of several healthy adults. Paper-wide results and their limitations: Clonotypes shared by all four sorted-subset donors showed higher generation probabilities than non-shared clonotypes. Pairwise subsampling led to the expectation that sequencing depth would affect the degree of clonotype sharing among donors. Even with the large sequencing depth, rarefaction of the sorted-subset datasets indicated that sequencing was incomplete. The small number of donors limited the genetic and exposure-history diversity represented. Naive subsets generally had larger estimated clonotype richness than memory subsets did. Only blood was sampled, and tissue TCR repertoires likely differ from those in blood. When four donors were compared, the shared fraction of clonotypes was about 5.5% for naive CD4, about 4% for naive CD8, 2% to 2.5% for memory CD4, and roughly 0.4% for memory CD8.

Donors were healthy HIV-negative adults with no recently reported acute infections or vaccinations. Only Caucasian adults living in Nashville, Tennessee, USA were represented among the donors. CD4+ T cells were enriched by magnetic negative selection; naive cells were then positively selected on CD45RA, and the negative fraction formed the memory subset. Blood was collected by leukapheresis, and PBMCs were isolated by Ficoll-Histopaque density gradient centrifugation and then cryopreserved in liquid nitrogen vapor phase. Analytical flow cytometry was used to check the purity and quantity of each magnetically sorted T cell population. Genomic DNA was isolated from each sorted fraction and quantified by UV absorbance on a Nanodrop 2000c.

The sequenced sample consisted of naive CD4+ T cells sorted from blood. The cell subset or site label for this specimen denotes: CD45RA+ positively selected. This TCR came from a young man in good health. This chain joins TRBV28 to TRBJ2-2, with the D gene uncertain. The CDR3 loop reads CASSTRWGIGELFF. The DNA sequence is as follows: TGTGCCAGCAGTACAAGATGGGGAATCGGGGAGCTGTTTTTT.